This T cell receptor beta chain is from a study of blood T cells in healthy people across ages. Overall study results and limits: There was no known CMV status for donors, so expanded clonotype changes were possibly confounded. Total diversity from one million sequenced T cells was likely underestimated. It was not possible, with unsorted PBMCs, to conclusively compare naive and antigen-experienced cells.

The sample holds many counts of this clonotype. The antigen is not known. Combining a sample-barcoded 5' primer with a J-beta primer mix, a second PCR ran for 7 to 11 cycles. TCRdb fed the 5' RACE reads into MiXCR, producing one record per CDR3 protein. In the table there are approximately 810,000 distinct CDR3 sequences, around 28% of which are singletons. The TCR comes from an elderly woman in good health. Sequenced input: blood.

This chain's CDR3 is CASSTRTGFDEQFF. The DNA of the CDR3 is TGTGCCAGCAGCACCCGTACAGGGTTCGATGAGCAGTTCTTC. The chain links TRBV11-2 to TRBJ2-1, with D possibly TRBD1 on 6 matching bases. CDR1 and CDR2 (germline): SGHAT, FQNNGV. The CDR3 is 14 residues long. V shed 5 bases and J shed 8 bases, with 16 bases lying between them.